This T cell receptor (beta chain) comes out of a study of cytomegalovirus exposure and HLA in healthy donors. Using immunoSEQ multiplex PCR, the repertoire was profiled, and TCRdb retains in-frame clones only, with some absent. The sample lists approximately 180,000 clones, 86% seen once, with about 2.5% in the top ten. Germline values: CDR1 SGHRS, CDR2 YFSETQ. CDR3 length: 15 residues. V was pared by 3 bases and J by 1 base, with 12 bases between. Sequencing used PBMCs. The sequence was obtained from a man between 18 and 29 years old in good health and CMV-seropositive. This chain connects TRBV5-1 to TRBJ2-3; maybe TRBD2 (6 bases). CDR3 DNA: TGCGCCAGCAGCTCGGGGGACGGAGGCACAGATACGCAGTATTTT. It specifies CASSSGDGGTDTQYF.